The 13 T cell receptor beta chains below come from one sample, sequenced in a study of T-cell reconstitution after alpha-beta-depleted transplantation in children. For TCRbeta, the library was prepared with unique molecular identifiers. Each CDR3 protein gets one entry after TCRdb re-called the PCR reads with MiXCR. The table has hundreds of thousands of distinct CDR3 sequences, about a sixth seen once. Source: PBMCs from the stem cell graft donor, taken from the stem cell graft. The receptor set was obtained from a human donor who donated a stem cell graft to a child with acute lymphoblastic leukemia.

This rearrangement joins TRBV29-1 to TRBJ1-2; TRBD1 matches 7 bases. V gave up 7 bases and J gave up 7 bases; unmatched junction bases: 9. The CDR3 runs to 12 residues. Germline lookup yields CDR1 SQVTM and CDR2 ANQGSEA. The CDR3 sequence is CSGAGTASGYTF. The CDR3, as DNA: TGCAGCGGTGCCGGGACAGCGAGTGGCTACACCTTC.

J is TRBJ2-7 and V is TRBV29-1; possibly TRBD1 for D (5 bases). V shed 0 bases and J shed 1 base, with 7 bases lying between them. Germline CDR1 is SQVTM and CDR2 is ANQGSEA. The CDR3 covers 13 residues. The CDR3: CSVEETASYEQYF. The CDR3 region has the DNA TGCAGCGTTGAAGAGACAGCTTCCTACGAGCAGTACTTC.

The CDR3 reads CASSADSWNEQFF. The CDR3 DNA reads as TGTGCCAGCAGCGCCGATAGCTGGAATGAGCAGTTCTTC. This chain connects TRBV9 to TRBJ2-1, with D uncertain. This CDR3 region has 13 residues. V lost 3 bases and J 7 bases, leaving 11 bases between the germline ends. Germline-derived CDR1 and CDR2 are SGDLS and YYNGEE.

This clonotype was detected a few times. The CDR3 loop is CASSAGRGPVFNEKLFF. DNA of the CDR3: TGTGCCAGCAGCGCGGGCAGGGGGCCCGTCTTTAATGAAAAACTGTTTTTT. This chain links TRBV27 with TRBJ1-4, with 8 bases aligning to TRBD1. Trimming removed 6 bases from V and 4 bases from J; junction bases left unmatched: 13. CDR1 and CDR2 (germline): MNHEY, SMNVEV (reference sequence). The CDR3 is 17 amino acids.

The CDR3 loop is CASSQGLASSYEQYF. DNA for the CDR3: TGCGCCAGCAGCCAAGGACTGGCGAGCTCCTACGAGCAGTACTTC. The chain carries TRBV5-1 and TRBJ2-7; D might be TRBD2 (5 bases). The V gene lost 4 bases and the J gene lost 0 bases, with 14 bases spanning the gap. Germline V lookup: CDR1 SGHRS, CDR2 YFSETQ. The CDR3 length is 15 residues.

This clonotype was found a few times. The chain employs TRBV29-1 and TRBJ2-7, with 7 bases that match TRBD1. Germline V CDR1 and CDR2: SQVTM, ANQGSEA. CDR3 length: 15 residues. Trimming at V came to 4 bases and at J to 0 bases, leaving 9 bases not matched to a gene. Here the CDR3 DNA reads TGCAGCGTTGCCGGGACAGAAGATAGCTCCTACGAGCAGTACTTC. This sequence encodes CSVAGTEDSSYEQYF.

This clonotype occurred a few times. In nucleotides, the CDR3 is TGCGCCAGCAGCTTGGGCCCCACTGACAGGCCGACTAATTCACCCCTCCACTTT. It specifies CASSLGPTDRPTNSPLHF. The chain links TRBV5-1 to TRBJ1-6, with a weak D call TRBD1 (6 bases). Per germline, CDR1 SGHRS and CDR2 YFSETQ. CDR3 size: 18 residues. V gave up 0 bases and J gave up 6 bases, with 19 bases separating them.

In its sample, this clonotype was seen a few times. J is TRBJ2-2 and V is TRBV4-2, with D uncertain. This CDR3 is built from 14 residues. CDR1 and CDR2 (germline): LGHNA, YNFKEQ. Trimming removed 4 bases from V and 7 bases from J, with 13 bases in between. The CDR3 DNA reads TGTGCCAGCAGCCCCGGCCTGGGTTTCGGGGAGCTGTTTTTT. Its translation: CASSPGLGFGELFF.

The chain joins TRBV5-1 to TRBJ1-1; D is ambiguous. The V end was cut by 4 bases, the J end by 7 bases, with 14 bases between. This CDR3 has 13 residues. The V gene's germline CDR1 is SGHRS and CDR2 YFSETQ. CDR3 bases: TGCGCCAGCAGCATGGGAGGGATACTTGAAGCTTTCTTT. This translates into CASSMGGILEAFF.

The rearrangement joins TRBV7-6 to TRBJ2-1, with 8 positions matching TRBD2. The J segment lost 8 bases and the V segment lost 5 bases, leaving 2 bases of the junction unmatched. CDR3 length equals 12 residues. CDR1 is SGHVS, CDR2 FNYEAQ, per germline. In DNA form, the CDR3 reads TGTGCCAGCAGCACACTAGCGGATGAGCAGTTCTTC. The encoded protein is CASSTLADEQFF.

This clonotype was seen only a few times. CDR3 residues: CASSIGVPFNQPQHF. CDR3 nucleotides: TGTGCCAGTAGTATCGGAGTCCCCTTCAATCAGCCCCAGCATTTT. V usage is TRBV19 and J usage is TRBJ1-5; D not certain. Germline assignment: CDR1 LNHDA and CDR2 SQIVND (reference sequence). The CDR3 has 15 residues. V was trimmed by 3 bases and J by 3 bases, leaving 12 bases between them.

The chain joins TRBV4-1 to TRBJ2-7; D is unclear. CDR1 and CDR2 (germline): MGHRA, YSYEKL. This CDR3 region has 13 residues. With 4 bases removed from V and 2 bases from J, the gap between germline ends came to 9 bases. CDR3 loop: CASSPRAPYEQYF. CDR3 bases: TGCGCCAGCAGCCCTAGGGCCCCCTACGAGCAGTACTTC.

The chain employs TRBV27 and TRBJ2-7; 10 nucleotides line up with TRBD2. Unmatched junction bases numbered 7, after V lost 6 bases and J lost 2 bases. The CDR3 extends over 15 amino acids. Germline V gene sequence: CDR1 MNHEY, CDR2 SMNVEV (reference sequence). The CDR3 sequence is CASRILAGLPYEQYF. DNA for the CDR3: TGTGCCAGCAGAATACTAGCGGGACTCCCCTACGAGCAGTACTTC.